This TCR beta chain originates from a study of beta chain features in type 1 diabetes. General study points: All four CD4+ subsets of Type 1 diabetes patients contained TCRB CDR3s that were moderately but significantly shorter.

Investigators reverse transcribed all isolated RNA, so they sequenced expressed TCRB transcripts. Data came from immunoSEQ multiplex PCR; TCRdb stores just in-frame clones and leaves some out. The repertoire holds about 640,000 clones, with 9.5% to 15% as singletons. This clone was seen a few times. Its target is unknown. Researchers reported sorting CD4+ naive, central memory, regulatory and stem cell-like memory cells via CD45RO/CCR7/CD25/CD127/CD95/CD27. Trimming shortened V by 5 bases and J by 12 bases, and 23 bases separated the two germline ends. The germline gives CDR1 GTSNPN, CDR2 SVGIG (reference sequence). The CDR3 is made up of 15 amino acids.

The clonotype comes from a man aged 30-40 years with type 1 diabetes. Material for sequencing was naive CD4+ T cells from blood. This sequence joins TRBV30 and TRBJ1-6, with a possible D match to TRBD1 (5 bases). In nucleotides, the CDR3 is TGTGCCTGGGTGAGGCGACCTGGGACGGGTAGACCCCTCCACTTT. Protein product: CAWVRRPGTGRPLHF.